One and the same sample provided the 2 T cell receptor beta chains below, sequenced in a study of shared clonotypes between healthy human individuals. Measured with immunoSEQ multiplex PCR; TCRdb has only the in-frame clones, and not every one. This table holds 2 million to 3 million clones, 80% to 95% found once. Source material: naive CD4+ T cells from PBMCs. The subset is: CD45RA+ positively selected. Receptors originate from a man aged 18 to 35 in good health. Some clones in this sample may be carry-over from other donors' samples.

This sequence joins TRBV28 and TRBJ2-1, with 7 positions matching TRBD1. CDR3 length: 15 residues. Trimming took 3 bases from V and 7 from J; bases not matched to a gene: 9. Germline-derived CDR1 and CDR2 are MDHEN and SYDVKM. CDR3: CASSLRKTGNNEQFF. As DNA, the CDR3 is TGTGCCAGCAGTTTGAGAAAGACAGGGAATAATGAGCAGTTCTTC.

In DNA, the CDR3 is TGTGCCAGCAGCGTCAGACCAGGGGAGGCTAACTATGGCTACACCTTC. As protein: CASSVRPGEANYGYTF. The gene calls are TRBV9 and TRBJ1-2; D perhaps matches TRBD1 (6 bases). Trimming took off 2 bases at V and 0 bases at J, with 14 bases between the two ends. The CDR3 is 16 amino acids. Germline CDR1 is SGDLS and CDR2 is YYNGEE. The complete variable domain, with remaining parts taken from reference TRBV9 and TRBJ1-2, reads DSGVTQTPKHLITATGQRVTLRCSPRSGDLSVYWYQQSLDQGLQFLIQYYNGEERAKGNILERFSAQQFPDLHSELNLSSLELGDSALYFCASSVRPGEANYGYTFGSGTRLTVV.